This TCR beta chain appears in the sequencing data of a study of blood T cell repertoires in COVID-19 (dated by TCRdb to 2018 to 2021). About the full investigation: Samples covering the acute and convalescent phases of COVID-19 were provided by collaborators in the United States, Italy and Spain. Where available, HLA class I and class II types were taken from metadata supplied by the sample provider and were not determined by assay-based typing. The prospective study material was composed of cDNA or gDNA derived from T cells, B-cell-depleted T cells, or PBMCs. The samples were drawn from two sources: the first 160 participants of the ongoing ImmuneRACE study, and 950 to 1,500 subjects contributed by 6 global collaborators. Nearly every sample came with metadata listing a de-identified subject ID, COVID-19 status, age in years and sex. Subjects who had been exposed to COVID-19, were actively infected with it, or had recovered from it provided the deeply sampled blood TCRbeta repertoires that made up the dataset. A freely available public database, intended as a resource for researchers studying the immune response to SARS-CoV-2, is where the repertoires were released. The research as a whole found: The amount of clinical and demographic metadata varied by source and participant and was provided uncurated.

Enrolling through a virtual design, the prospective study's participants ranged in age from roughly 18 to 89 years and lived across around 25 United States geographic areas. To assign participants to cohorts, the prospective study relied on clinical history that participants themselves reported in a screening survey and a study questionnaire. In the prospective study, mobile phlebotomists collected whole blood, serum and a nasopharyngeal or oropharyngeal swab from each participant. Over an approximately 2-month period, participants in the prospective study had the option of providing additional blood draws and questionnaires. Before DNA extraction, prospective study blood samples were shipped either frozen or at room temperature. TCRbeta CDR3 regions were amplified from genomic DNA by means of the immunoSEQ Assay, a bias-controlled multiplex PCR. The original methods were these. The number of nucleated cells in each sample was estimated from the amplification of reference gene primers within the assay. To quantify the absolute abundance of each unique TCRbeta CDR3 rearrangement, sequence reads were collapsed and filtered. For each sample, productive Simpson clonality was calculated as the square root of Simpson's diversity index over productive rearrangements. The immuneACCESS repertoire file appears here via TCRdb, limited to in-frame rearrangements. These files lack a portion of the clones; in checked studies, under half of the deficit traces to unresolved V genes, and the cause of the others is not known. D and trimming come from the DNA, and the V and J calls and clone size come from that table. The sample yields fewer than 500,000 clones; roughly 90% were counted once. The top ten clonotypes cover roughly 0.97% of the sample.

Taken from cysteine to phenylalanine, the CDR3 has 14 residues. CDR3 DNA is the only sequence kept; it has 42 bases, read in frame from the first base. Trimming leaves V shorter by 5 bases and J shorter by 3 bases, with the junction holding 5 bases beyond the gene matches. Per the germline V gene, SNHLY is the CDR1 and FYNNEI is the CDR2. For this clone: Its antigen target is currently unknown. One base away there is no much larger clone; base qualities are not given.

This receptor chain uses TRBV2 and TRBJ2-5; 8 central nucleotides agree with TRBD1. This clonotype was obtained from a woman aged 25 to 45 with acute COVID-19. Source material: PBMCs or T cells enriched from blood (not recorded which). The CDR3 has the sequence CASSKDRVEETQYF. The bases read TGTGCCAGCAGTAAGGACAGGGTAGAAGAGACCCAGTACTTC.